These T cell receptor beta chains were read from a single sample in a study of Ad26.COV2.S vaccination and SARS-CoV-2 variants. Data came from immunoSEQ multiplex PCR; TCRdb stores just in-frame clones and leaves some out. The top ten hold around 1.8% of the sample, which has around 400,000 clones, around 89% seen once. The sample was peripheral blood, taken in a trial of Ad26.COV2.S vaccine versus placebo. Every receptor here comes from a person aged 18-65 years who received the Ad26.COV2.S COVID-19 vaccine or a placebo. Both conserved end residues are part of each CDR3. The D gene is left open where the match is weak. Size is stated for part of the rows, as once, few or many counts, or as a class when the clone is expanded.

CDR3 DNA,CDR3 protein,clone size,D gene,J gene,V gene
TGTGCCAGCAGCTCGGTAGCGGCTCCGGGAGGGGAGCAGTACTTC,CASSSVAAPGGEQYF,-,TRBD2,TRBJ2-7,TRBV7-2
TGTGCCAGCAGCCAAGTAAGAGAGACCCAGTACTTC,CASSQVRETQYF,-,-,TRBJ2-5,TRBV4-2
TGTGCCAGCAGCTTAAAAATGGGCAGGGGTAATTCACCCCTCCACTTT,CASSLKMGRGNSPLHF,-,-,TRBJ1-6,TRBV7-2
TGTGCCAGCACCACTAGCGGGGGGGGCACAGATACGCAGTATTTT,CASTTSGGGTDTQYF,-,TRBD2,TRBJ2-3,TRBV6-6
TGTGCCACCAGCAGGGACACCGGGGAGCTGTTTTTT,CATSRDTGELFF,few,-,TRBJ2-2,TRBV15
TGTGCCAGCAGTTATCTACTAGCGGGATACACCGGGGAGCTGTTTTTT,CASSYLLAGYTGELFF,once,TRBD2,TRBJ2-2,TRBV27
TGCAGTGCTAGTCATTTGGACTCTCCTGGAAACACCATATATTTT,CSASHLDSPGNTIYF,-,-,TRBJ1-3,TRBV20-1
TGTGCCAGCAGTATGAAGGCAGGGACTTACTACGAGCAGTACTTC,CASSMKAGTYYEQYF,-,-,TRBJ2-7,TRBV27
TGTGCCAGCAGCTCGACATCGAGCTCCTACAATGAGCAGTTCTTC,CASSSTSSSYNEQFF,-,-,TRBJ2-1,TRBV7-8
TGTGCCAGCAGAGGACGGAAGAGCACAGATACGCAGTATTTT,CASRGRKSTDTQYF,-,-,TRBJ2-3,TRBV25-1
TGTGCCAGCAGGGAGGACGGGGAGCTGTTTTTT,CASREDGELFF,-,-,TRBJ2-2,TRBV2
TGCGCCAGCAGTTTGGGGGCATCAGATACGCAGTATTTT,CASSLGASDTQYF,-,-,TRBJ2-3,TRBV10-1
TGTGCCAGCAGCGTAGAGGCGGGGTACACAGATACGCAGTATTTT,CASSVEAGYTDTQYF,-,-,TRBJ2-3,TRBV9
TGTGCCAGCACGGACGGAAACACTGAAGCTTTCTTT,CASTDGNTEAFF,once,-,TRBJ1-1,TRBV28
TGTGCCTGGAGTGTAGGAGCGGGATCCTACAATGAGCAGTTCTTC,CAWSVGAGSYNEQFF,-,TRBD2,TRBJ2-1,TRBV30
TGTGCCAGCAGCCGGCAATCCGGGACAGGGGCGGGCGAGCAGTACTTC,CASSRQSGTGAGEQYF,once,TRBD1,TRBJ2-7,TRBV5-5
TGTGCCAGCAGCCACTGGGACCGGACAGACTACGAGCAGTACTTC,CASSHWDRTDYEQYF,-,-,TRBJ2-7,TRBV4-2
TGTGCCACCAGCAGAGGTGGCAGACTCTACAATGAGCAGTTCTTC,CATSRGGRLYNEQFF,-,-,TRBJ2-1,TRBV15
TGCAGCGCCCGGACGGGTGGGTTTCGTGAGCAGTTCTTC,CSARTGGFREQFF,once,-,TRBJ2-1,TRBV29-1
TGTGCCAGCAGCAGTGGGGGCGGCCACCCCATTCTTCCTCACAATGAGCAGTTCTTC,CASSSGGGHPILPHNEQFF,-,-,TRBJ2-1,TRBV5-6
TGTGCCATCACGCCAGATGAAGGAAACACCATATATTTT,CAITPDEGNTIYF,-,-,TRBJ1-3,TRBV10-3
TGCGCCAGCAGCCCTCGGGAGCAAGAGACCCAGTACTTC,CASSPREQETQYF,-,-,TRBJ2-5,TRBV4-1
TGCGCCAGCCGAGGCGGGGCCGGGGAGCTGTTTTTT,CASRGGAGELFF,-,-,TRBJ2-2,TRBV5-1
TGTGCCAGCAGCCATTCGGGGGCTGGAACTGAAGCTTTCTTT,CASSHSGAGTEAFF,-,-,TRBJ1-1,TRBV7-3
TGCGCCAGCAGCTTGAGCGACAGGGTTTCACCCCTCCACTTT,CASSLSDRVSPLHF,-,TRBD1,TRBJ1-6,TRBV5-1
TGCGCCAGCAGTGAGTGGGGCACCTTTTACATGAACACTGAAGCTTTCTTT,CASSEWGTFYMNTEAFF,-,-,TRBJ1-1,TRBV10-2
TGTGCCAGCAGTTCCCCCTCCACTGAAGCTTTCTTT,CASSSPSTEAFF,-,-,TRBJ1-1,TRBV6-5
TGTGCCAGCAGGACTCCAGGCCTCACAGATACGCAGTATTTT,CASRTPGLTDTQYF,-,-,TRBJ2-3,TRBV28
TGCGCCAGCAGTGGCGGGGGGCATAGCTCCTACGAGCAGTACTTC,CASSGGGHSSYEQYF,-,TRBD2,TRBJ2-7,TRBV10-2
TGTGCCAGCAGCTTAGCCAGAACGCCGTACGAGCAGTACTTC,CASSLARTPYEQYF,-,-,TRBJ2-7,TRBV11-2
TGTGCCAGCTCGGCAGCCTCTAATTCACCCCTCCACTTT,CASSAASNSPLHF,-,-,TRBJ1-6,TRBV12-3/TRBV12-4
TGTGCCAGCACCCAGGGACAGATCAATCAGCCCCAGCATTTT,CASTQGQINQPQHF,-,TRBD1,TRBJ1-5,TRBV28
TGCGCCAGCAGCTCAACAGGGGTTGGTGGAGAGACCCAGTACTTC,CASSSTGVGGETQYF,-,TRBD1,TRBJ2-5,TRBV5-1
TGTGCCACCAGCAGGTCAGGGAATCGAAACACCATATATTTT,CATSRSGNRNTIYF,-,-,TRBJ1-3,TRBV15
TGTGCCAGCAGTTTCGGGCAGTACAATCAGCCCCAGCATTTT,CASSFGQYNQPQHF,-,-,TRBJ1-5,TRBV27